The 14 T cell receptor beta chains in this list originate from one sample, sequenced in a study of blood T cell repertoires in COVID-19 (dated by TCRdb to 2019 to 2021). The library came from the immunoSEQ multiplex PCR assay. TCRdb carries this immuneACCESS record with in-frame sequences only. Its versions omit some clonotypes, under half of them owing to an unresolved V gene in the studies checked, with the rest unexplained. The sample table records over 300,000 clones; 70% to 90% of these occur just once. Under 2.5% of the sample lies in the top ten. Sequenced sample: PBMCs or T cells enriched from blood (not recorded which). The source is a man aged 25 to 45 who had recovered from COVID-19.

This clone was seen only once. The V call is TRBV9, the J call TRBJ2-3; 7 nucleotides line up with TRBD2. J gave up 2 bases and V 4 bases, and 7 bases lay outside the gene matches. Germline V gene sequence: CDR1 SGDLS, CDR2 YYNGEE. The CDR3 consists of 15 residues. The CDR3 sequence: CASSRASGATDTQYF. In DNA, the CDR3 is TGTGCCAGCAGCCGTGCTAGCGGTGCCACAGATACGCAGTATTTT.

The V call is TRBV18, the J call TRBJ2-7; D might be TRBD1 (6 bases). Trimming removed 3 bases at V and 4 bases at J, with 10 bases between. The CDR3 spans 13 residues. Germline V gene sequence: CDR1 KGHSH, CDR2 LQKENI. CDR3 DNA: TGTGCCAGCTCACCGTACAGGGATTACGAGCAGTACTTC. This translates into CASSPYRDYEQYF.

This clone showed up just once. This rearrangement joins TRBV5-1 to TRBJ1-1, with 8 bases lining up with TRBD1. The CDR3 runs to 16 residues. V dropped 0 bases and J dropped 4; count of bases not matched to a gene: 8. Germline CDR1 is SGHRS and CDR2 is YFSETQ. The CDR3 nucleotides read TGCGCCAGCAGCTTGGTGGGGACAGGTTCAGGCACTGAAGCTTTCTTT. This sequence encodes CASSLVGTGSGTEAFF.

V is TRBV4-3 and J is TRBJ2-7; D may be TRBD1 (6 bases). V dropped 4 bases and J dropped 0 bases, with 16 bases sitting between them. CDR3 length: 16 residues. CDR1 and CDR2 (germline): LGHNA, YSLEER. CDR3 in amino acids: CASSRGLGTGSYEQYF. CDR3 nucleotides: TGCGCCAGCAGCCGGGGGCTAGGGACGGGCTCCTACGAGCAGTACTTC.

The chain joins TRBV18 to TRBJ1-1, with D maybe TRBD1 (6 bases). The V and J ends lost 0 bases and 0 bases respectively, with 11 bases between them. The length of the CDR3 is 16 residues. CDR1 is KGHSH and CDR2 is LQKENI in the germline V gene. CDR3 in amino acids: CASSPPRTALNTEAFF. Written as DNA, the CDR3 is TGTGCCAGCTCACCACCACGGACAGCGTTGAACACTGAAGCTTTCTTT.

V is TRBV18 and J is TRBJ2-5, with D hard to call. The length of the CDR3 is 13 residues. Germline CDR1 is KGHSH and CDR2 is LQKENI. Trimming stripped 3 bases from V and 3 bases from J, with 8 bases between. CDR3 DNA sequence: TGTGCCAGCTCACCGTCGGGTAAAGAGACCCAGTACTTC. Protein product: CASSPSGKETQYF.

The chain is built from TRBV27 and TRBJ1-5; D is perhaps TRBD1 (5 bases). Germline assignment: CDR1 MNHEY and CDR2 SMNVEV (reference sequence). This CDR3 contains 17 residues. The V gene lost 5 bases and the J gene lost 2 bases, with 19 bases spanning the gap. CDR3 in DNA: TGTGCCAGCAGTCACCGGGGGGGAGTCGTGGGCAATCAGCCCCAGCATTTT. Encoded protein: CASSHRGGVVGNQPQHF.

V is TRBV19 and J is TRBJ1-2; TRBD1 matches at 9 bases. V was pared by 6 bases and J by 2 bases, with 10 bases of the junction left unmatched. Germline assignment: CDR1 LNHDA and CDR2 SQIVND (reference sequence). The CDR3 contains 16 residues. The CDR3 here is CASRRDRASRNYGYTF. For the CDR3, the DNA is TGTGCCAGTAGAAGGGACAGGGCTTCGCGCAACTATGGCTACACCTTC.

This sequence joins TRBV30 and TRBJ2-1; D not certain. V was trimmed by 1 base and J by 7 bases, leaving 17 bases between them. The CDR3 covers 15 residues. The germline V gene has CDR1 GTSNPN and CDR2 SVGIG (reference sequence). The CDR3 here is CAWSGPGSFINEQFF. Here the CDR3 DNA reads TGTGCCTGGAGTGGCCCGGGTAGCTTTATAAATGAGCAGTTCTTC.

The chain recombines TRBV7-9 with TRBJ2-2; 8 bases line up with TRBD1. Germline V gene lookup returns CDR1 SEHNR and CDR2 FQNEAQ (reference sequence). This CDR3 has 17 residues. V shed 6 bases and J 3 bases; nucleotides not matched to a gene: 12. The CDR3, as DNA: TGTGCCAGCAGTATCCCCAGGGGACAGGAACACACCGGGGAGCTGTTTTTT. This translates into CASSIPRGQEHTGELFF.

V usage is TRBV4-3 and J usage is TRBJ1-1; D is uncertain. This CDR3 is 16 amino acids long. Trimming shortened V by 0 bases and J by 1 base, and 12 bases separated the two germline ends. CDR1 and CDR2 from the germline V gene are LGHNA and YSLEER. The CDR3, as DNA: TGCGCCAGCAGCCAAGATAGTGAGGGTAAGAACACTGAAGCTTTCTTT. Protein product: CASSQDSEGKNTEAFF.

Notes on this clone: Other DNA variants within this sample encode the same CDR3. The J gene is TRBJ2-3, the V gene TRBV5-1; a possible D gene is TRBD1 (5 bases). The CDR3 extends over 13 amino acids. Deletions cut 1 base from V and 4 bases from J, with 7 bases between. In germline, CDR1 is SGHRS, CDR2 YFSETQ. The CDR3 sequence: CASSLQGSDTQYF. The CDR3, as DNA: TGCGCCAGCAGCTTGCAGGGCTCAGATACGCAGTATTTT.

The V and J genes are TRBV30 and TRBJ1-1; no firm D call. The CDR3 has 15 residues. Trimming took 0 bases from V and 0 from J, leaving 11 bases between them. Germline V CDR1 and CDR2: GTSNPN, SVGIG (reference sequence). In nucleotides, the CDR3 is TGTGCCTGGAGTGTACTATTAGGCATGAACACTGAAGCTTTCTTT. Its translation: CAWSVLLGMNTEAFF.

This chain connects TRBV5-1 to TRBJ2-1; 11 bases fit TRBD2. CDR3 size: 16 residues. Germline CDR1 is SGHRS and CDR2 is YFSETQ. The V segment lost 3 bases and the J segment 2 bases; nucleotides outside the gene matches: 4. Written as DNA, the CDR3 is TGCGCCAGCAGCTCTACTAGCGGGGGCGCCTACAATGAGCAGTTCTTC. Translated: CASSSTSGGAYNEQFF.